These 20 T cell receptor beta chains were all obtained from the same sample, sequenced in a study of shared clonotypes between healthy human individuals. The protocol was immunoSEQ multiplex PCR, while the TCRdb copy is restricted to in-frame clones and leaves out a portion. The table records about 690,000 clones, around 90% of them present only once. The sequenced sample consisted of memory CD8+ T cells from PBMCs. Subset meaning: CD45RO+ cells pooled with CCR7-negative TemRA cells. These TCRs come from a young man in good health. Some clones in this sample may be carry-over from other donors' samples.

The V gene is TRBV28, the J gene TRBJ2-5; TRBD2 matches at 7 bases. The J call may be wrong; the DNA end is better matched by TRBJ2-7. The CDR3 is 15 residues long. CDR1 and CDR2 from the germline V gene are MDHEN and SYDVKM. The CDR3 DNA sequence: TGTGCCAGCAGTCCAGAGCGGGAATGGACCTACGAGCAGTACTTC. Residues: CASSPEREWTYEQYF.

The V gene is TRBV4-1, the J gene TRBJ1-5; D is undetermined. The CDR3 is 14 residues long. The germline V gene encodes CDR1 MGHRA and CDR2 YSYEKL. V lost 2 bases to trimming and J lost 4 bases, with 9 bases between them. The CDR3 sequence: CASSQQSLNQPQHF. CDR3 coding DNA: TGCGCCAGCAGCCAACAGAGCCTGAATCAGCCCCAGCATTTT.

This chain uses TRBV14 with TRBJ1-1; perhaps TRBD1 as D (5 bases). The CDR3 spans 14 residues. V lost 0 bases, J lost 7 bases, and 12 bases lay in between. CDR1 SGHDN and CDR2 FVKESK come from the germline V gene. The CDR3: CASSQEGDFIEAFF. CDR3 DNA: TGTGCCAGCAGCCAAGAAGGGGACTTCATTGAAGCTTTCTTT.

The chain carries TRBV29-1 and TRBJ2-1, with 7 bases that match TRBD2. The CDR3 length is 16 residues. The ends lost 0 bases at V and 7 bases at J; junction bases unmatched: 12. Germline-derived CDR1 and CDR2 are SQVTM and ANQGSEA. The CDR3 loop reads CSVEDPTSALRNEQFF. The CDR3 DNA reads TGCAGCGTTGAAGATCCAACTAGCGCTCTGAGGAATGAGCAGTTCTTC.

V gene TRBV2 combines with J gene TRBJ2-3; TRBD2 agrees at 11 bases. The CDR3 runs 17 residues. CDR1 is SNHLY and CDR2 is FYNNEI in the germline V gene. With V trimmed by 3 bases and J by 0 bases, 5 bases remained unmatched. DNA for the CDR3: TGTGCCAGCAGTGATGGCCCTAGCGGGGGGAGCACAGATACGCAGTATTTT. This translates into CASSDGPSGGSTDTQYF.

CDR3 in amino acids: CASSLADFYYNEQFF. CDR3 DNA: TGTGCCAGCAGCTTAGCGGACTTTTACTACAATGAGCAGTTCTTC. The rearrangement links TRBV7-9 to TRBJ2-1; D might be TRBD2 (5 bases). Germline V CDR1 and CDR2: SEHNR, FQNEAQ (reference sequence). Trimming took off 0 bases at V and 3 bases at J, with 9 bases between the two ends. The CDR3 contains 15 residues.

The rearrangement uses TRBV11-2 and TRBJ2-7; 9 nucleotides agree with TRBD1. Unmatched junction bases numbered 7, after V lost 5 bases and J lost 2 bases. Germline CDR1 is SGHAT and CDR2 is FQNNGV. This CDR3 is built from 15 residues. CDR3 coding DNA: TGTGCCAGCAGCCCTCCGGGACAGGGTACCTACGAGCAGTACTTC. Translating it yields CASSPPGQGTYEQYF.

The V call is TRBV5-6, the J call TRBJ2-7; D is uncertain. Germline V gene sequence: CDR1 SGHDT, CDR2 YYEEEE. V was pared by 0 bases and J by 7 bases, with 11 bases between. This CDR3 comprises 13 residues. The CDR3 sequence is CASSLGPLWEQYF. Written as DNA, the CDR3 is TGTGCCAGCAGCTTGGGCCCTTTGTGGGAGCAGTACTTC. The variable domain in full, completed from reference TRBV5-6 and TRBJ2-7, reads DAGVTQSPTHLIKTRGQQVTLRCSPKSGHDTVSWYQQALGQGPQFIFQYYEEEERQRGNFPDRFSGHQFPNYSSELNVNALLLGDSALYLCASSLGPLWEQYFGPGTRLTVT.

The chain carries TRBV11-2 and TRBJ1-4, with D unclear. Between the trimmed V and J ends, which lost 2 bases and 5 bases, there was a span of 12 bases. This CDR3 comprises 15 residues. CDR1 SGHAT and CDR2 FQNNGV come from the germline V gene. CDR3 amino acids: CASSLFASSNEKLFF. The CDR3 nucleotides are TGTGCCAGCAGCTTATTTGCCAGCTCCAATGAAAAACTGTTTTTT.

This clone was observed a single time. CDR3 coding DNA: TGCGCCAGCAGCTTGCGGGGGACAAGAAGGACAGATACGCAGTATTTT. It specifies CASSLRGTRRTDTQYF. The gene calls are TRBV5-1 and TRBJ2-3, with D perhaps TRBD1 or TRBD2 (6 bases each). Trimming removed 1 base at V and 3 bases at J, with 15 bases between. Germline V gives CDR1 SGHRS, CDR2 YFSETQ. The CDR3 totals 16 residues.

On this clone itself: Sequence at one end of the junction differs from germline and may be a read error. This rearrangement joins TRBV5-1 to TRBJ1-1; 8 bases agree with TRBD1. Germline CDR1 is SGHRS and CDR2 is YFSETQ. CDR3 length: 17 amino acids. CDR3 residues: CASSLWGTGDFYTKAFF. As DNA, the CDR3 is TGCGCCAGCAGCTTGTGGGGGACAGGAGACTTTTACACTAAAGCTTTCTTT.

The chain uses TRBV4-1 and TRBJ2-1, with 14 bases lining up with TRBD2. V dropped 9 bases and J dropped 9; count of bases not matched to a gene: 7. This CDR3 spans 14 amino acids. In germline, CDR1 is MGHRA, CDR2 YSYEKL. CDR3 in DNA: TGCGCCAGTACCGGGACTAGCGGGAGAGGTGAGCAGTTCTTC. Its protein is CASTGTSGRGEQFF.

Only a few counts were recorded for this clone. The rearrangement uses TRBV27 and TRBJ2-6; TRBD1 aligns across 7 bases. The germline CDR1 and CDR2 sequences are MNHEY and SMNVEV (reference sequence). The CDR3 sequence is 15 residues long. With 3 bases clipped from V and 2 bases from J, the junction kept 1 base outside the gene matches. The CDR3 DNA is TGTGCCAGCAGTTTCGGGACAGCTGGGGCCAACGTCCTGACTTTC. Its translation: CASSFGTAGANVLTF.

The chain links TRBV19 to TRBJ2-7; 10 bases match TRBD2. The CDR3 covers 14 residues. With 0 bases clipped from V and 7 bases from J, the junction kept 3 bases outside the gene matches. CDR1 LNHDA and CDR2 SQIVND come from the germline V gene (reference sequence). This CDR3 reads CASSIDATSGEQYF. CDR3 coding DNA: TGTGCCAGTAGTATAGATGCGACTAGCGGGGAGCAGTACTTC. Together with reference TRBV19 and TRBJ2-7, the CDR3 gives the full variable domain: DGGITQSPKYLFRKEGQNVTLSCEQNLNHDAMYWYRQDPGQGLRLIYYSQIVNDFQKGDIAEGYSVSREKKESFPLTVTSAQKNPTAFYLCASSIDATSGEQYFGPGTRLTVT.

The chain couples TRBV27 to TRBJ2-1; weak D call: TRBD2 (6 bases). The CDR3 extends over 14 amino acids. V lost 7 bases and J 4 bases, leaving 14 bases between the germline ends. The V gene's germline CDR1 is MNHEY and CDR2 SMNVEV (reference sequence). The chain's CDR3 is CASTFIGGYNEQFF. Here the CDR3 DNA reads TGTGCCAGCACCTTTATTGGGGGGTACAATGAGCAGTTCTTC.

V usage is TRBV7-9 and J usage is TRBJ1-4; a possible D gene is TRBD1 (5 bases). The CDR3 has 14 residues. The germline gives CDR1 SEHNR, CDR2 FQNEAQ (reference sequence). The V and J ends lost 2 bases and 4 bases respectively, with 8 bases between them. The CDR3 DNA sequence: TGTGCCAGCAGCTTACGGGGGATTAATGAAAAACTGTTTTTT. Protein product: CASSLRGINEKLFF. Drawing the rest from reference TRBV7-9 and TRBJ1-4, the complete variable domain is DTGVSQNPRHKITKRGQNVTFRCDPISEHNRLYWYRQTLGQGPEFLTYFQNEAQLEKSRLLSDRFSAERPKGSFSTLEIQRTEQGDSAMYLCASSLRGINEKLFFGSGTQLSVL.

The rearrangement links TRBV7-9 to TRBJ2-7, with TRBD2 identical over 11 bases. The CDR3 extends over 18 amino acids. Germline V gene data show CDR1 as SEHNR and CDR2 as FQNEAQ (reference sequence). After removal of 1 base from V and 0 bases from J, the junction contained 8 bases not matched to a gene. The CDR3 DNA is TGTGCCAGCAGCTTAGTTGTAACTAGCGGGAGCAGCTCCTACGAGCAGTACTTC. It specifies CASSLVVTSGSSSYEQYF. Using reference TRBV7-9 and TRBJ2-7 for the parts outside the CDR3, the full variable domain is DTGVSQNPRHKITKRGQNVTFRCDPISEHNRLYWYRQTLGQGPEFLTYFQNEAQLEKSRLLSDRFSAERPKGSFSTLEIQRTEQGDSAMYLCASSLVVTSGSSSYEQYFGPGTRLTVT.

This clone appeared a few times. This chain uses TRBV27 with TRBJ2-5; weak D call: TRBD2 (5 bases). Germline CDR1 reads MNHEY; CDR2 reads SMNVEV (reference sequence). Trimming cost V 4 bases and J 4 bases, with 16 bases left between them. The CDR3 runs 15 residues. CDR3 DNA sequence: TGTGCCAGCAGTTCAACACTAGAGGATCCAGAGACCCAGTACTTC. The encoded protein is CASSSTLEDPETQYF.

The chain joins TRBV7-2 to TRBJ1-4, with a weak D call TRBD1 (6 bases). Germline V gene data show CDR1 as SGHTA and CDR2 as FQGNSA. V lost 2 bases, J lost 5 bases, and 12 bases lay in between. CDR3 size: 15 residues. In nucleotides, the CDR3 is TGTGCCAGCAGCTTAACTACAGGGAGGAATGAAAAACTGTTTTTT. It is translated as CASSLTTGRNEKLFF. The complete variable domain, with remaining parts taken from reference TRBV7-2 and TRBJ1-4, reads GAGVSQSPSNKVTEKGKDVELRCDPISGHTALYWYRQSLGQGLEFLIYFQGNSAPDKSGLPSDRFSAERTGGSVSTLTIQRTQQEDSAVYLCASSLTTGRNEKLFFGSGTQLSVL.

This sequence joins TRBV4-2 and TRBJ1-1; a possible D gene is TRBD1 (5 bases). V shed 4 bases and J shed 5 bases, with 14 bases lying between them. The V gene's germline CDR1 is LGHNA and CDR2 YNFKEQ. The length of the CDR3 is 14 residues. CDR3 residues: CASSPYGAGTEAFF. The CDR3 nucleotides are TGTGCCAGCAGCCCCTATGGGGCCGGGACTGAAGCTTTCTTT.